This is a list of T cell receptor beta chains from one sample in a study of blood T cell repertoires in COVID-19. Assay: immunoSEQ multiplex PCR; the TCRdb copy retains only in-frame clones and omits some. The sample has 290,000 or so clones, 86% seen once; the top ten hold roughly 3%. Sequencing was performed on PBMCs or T cells enriched from blood (not recorded which). These receptors all stem from a woman between 18 and 29 years old who had recovered from COVID-19. The CDR3 runs from the conserved cysteine through the conserved F or W. The D gene is left open where the match is weak. Not all rows give a size; the values are once, few, many and, for expanded clones, a class.

v_call,d_call,clone_size,j_call,cdr3_aa,cdr3_nt
TRBV27,-,few,TRBJ1-2,CASSSRWGEDGYTF,TGTGCCAGCAGTTCTCGTTGGGGGGAAGATGGCTACACCTTC
TRBV30,TRBD2,-,TRBJ2-3,CAWRSGGTDTQYF,TGTGCCTGGAGAAGCGGGGGCACAGATACGCAGTATTTT
TRBV27,-,-,TRBJ2-2,CASSPKQGRAGELFF,TGTGCCAGCAGCCCTAAACAGGGACGTGCCGGGGAGCTGTTTTTT
TRBV10-3,-,once,TRBJ1-6,CAISPDSLASPLHF,TGTGCCATCAGTCCGGACAGTCTCGCCTCACCCCTCCACTTT
TRBV3-1/TRBV3-2,-,-,TRBJ1-4,CASSHELANEKLFF,TGTGCCAGCAGCCATGAACTAGCGAATGAAAAACTGTTTTTT
TRBV28,-,-,TRBJ2-7,CASSLPGTLIYEQYF,TGTGCCAGCAGTTTACCCGGGACTTTAATCTACGAGCAGTACTTC
TRBV6-5,TRBD1,-,TRBJ2-7,CASSRTGEAYEQYF,TGTGCCAGCAGCAGGACAGGGGAAGCCTACGAGCAGTACTTC
TRBV29-1,TRBD2,-,TRBJ2-3,CSATGEGPDTQYF,TGCAGCGCGACGGGGGAGGGGCCAGATACGCAGTATTTT
TRBV30,TRBD2,-,TRBJ2-5,CAWTLGLAVMYQETQYF,TGTGCCTGGACCCTGGGACTAGCGGTAATGTACCAAGAGACCCAGTACTTC
TRBV25-1,-,-,TRBJ2-3,CASSLTDTQYF,TGTGCCAGCAGTCTCACAGATACGCAGTATTTT
TRBV7-9,TRBD2,-,TRBJ2-3,CASLSTGGADTQYF,TGTGCCTCGCTTTCAACCGGGGGGGCAGATACGCAGTATTTT
TRBV29-1,TRBD1,-,TRBJ1-1,CSVVGGQNTEAFF,TGCAGCGTTGTAGGGGGCCAGAACACTGAAGCTTTCTTT
TRBV10-2,TRBD2,-,TRBJ2-1,CASLTRGTRLPNEQFF,TGCGCCAGCCTAACGCGGGGGACCAGACTTCCCAATGAGCAGTTCTTC
TRBV9,-,-,TRBJ1-2,CASSVGGGEAHYGYTF,TGTGCCAGCAGCGTAGGAGGGGGGGAAGCTCACTATGGCTACACCTTC
TRBV9,-,-,TRBJ2-5,CASRRDTPIYQETQYF,TGTGCCAGCAGGAGGGACACACCGATATACCAAGAGACCCAGTACTTC
TRBV5-1,TRBD2,-,TRBJ2-5,CASSLRLAGGETQYF,TGCGCCAGCAGCTTGCGGCTAGCGGGGGGAGAGACCCAGTACTTC
TRBV18,TRBD1,once,TRBJ2-7,CASSPGTGGSYEQYF,TGTGCCAGCTCACCGGGGACAGGGGGCTCCTACGAGCAGTACTTC
TRBV6-2/TRBV6-3,-,-,TRBJ2-7,CASSYRSGLGYEQYF,TGTGCCAGCAGTTACCGGTCAGGGTTGGGCTACGAGCAGTACTTC
TRBV28,-,-,TRBJ1-2,CASSTPTGSYGYTF,TGTGCCAGCAGTACACCAACAGGGTCGTATGGCTACACCTTC
TRBV30,TRBD2,-,TRBJ2-2,CAWKGRATGELFF,TGTGCCTGGAAAGGGAGGGCCACCGGGGAGCTGTTTTTT
TRBV5-1,TRBD2,-,TRBJ2-5,CASSVLAGEEGTQYF,TGCGCCAGCAGTGTACTAGCGGGAGAGGAGGGGACCCAGTACTTC
TRBV2,-,-,TRBJ1-4,CASIFGGFGATNEKLFF,TGTGCCAGCATATTCGGGGGGTTCGGGGCAACTAATGAAAAACTGTTTTTT
TRBV5-4,-,-,TRBJ2-7,CASSPRTDLSYEQYF,TGTGCCAGCAGCCCGCGGACAGATCTTTCCTACGAGCAGTACTTC
TRBV21-1,-,-,TRBJ1-5,CASSKATESNQPQHF,TGTGCCAGCAGCAAAGCGACGGAGAGCAATCAGCCCCAGCATTTT
TRBV5-4,-,once,TRBJ2-6,CASSAGQWRSGANVLTF,TGTGCCAGCAGCGCTGGACAGTGGCGCTCTGGGGCCAACGTCCTGACTTTC
TRBV7-8,TRBD1,-,TRBJ2-5,CASSLDGTVYQETQYF,TGTGCCAGCAGCTTAGATGGGACAGTGTACCAAGAGACCCAGTACTTC
TRBV27,-,-,TRBJ1-4,CASSFTLGVTNEKLFF,TGTGCCAGCAGTTTCACTCTGGGAGTAACTAATGAAAAACTGTTTTTT
TRBV27,TRBD1,-,TRBJ1-2,CASLPRDRDNSGYTF,TGTGCCAGCTTACCCCGGGACAGGGATAACTCTGGCTACACCTTC
TRBV7-9,-,-,TRBJ2-6,CASSSRVGANVLTF,TGTGCCAGCAGCTCCAGGGTTGGGGCCAACGTCCTGACTTTC
TRBV7-6,-,many,TRBJ2-1,CASSQGQFPNRQFF,TGTGCCAGCAGCCAAGGACAGTTCCCTAATAGGCAGTTCTTC
TRBV10-3,TRBD2,-,TRBJ2-1,CAISAIGGNEQFF,TGTGCCATTTCCGCTATCGGGGGGAATGAGCAGTTCTTC
TRBV6-5,TRBD2,-,TRBJ2-3,CASLLAGPTDTQYF,TGTGCCAGCCTACTAGCGGGACCCACAGATACGCAGTATTTT
TRBV18,-,-,TRBJ1-6,CASSRGGGGSSYNSPLHF,TGTGCCAGCTCAAGGGGGGGCGGCGGAAGCTCCTATAATTCACCCCTCCACTTT
TRBV28,TRBD1,once,TRBJ1-1,CASRPGGLNTEAFF,TGTGCCAGCAGGCCAGGGGGTCTCAACACTGAAGCTTTCTTT
TRBV7-2,-,once,TRBJ1-6,CASSPYNSPLHF,TGTGCCAGCAGCCCATATAATTCACCCCTCCACTTT
TRBV7-8,-,-,TRBJ2-7,CASSLGQLRGGREQYF,TGTGCCAGCAGCCTCGGACAGCTAAGGGGAGGGCGGGAGCAGTACTTC
TRBV9,-,-,TRBJ2-1,CASSLSPGYNEQFF,TGTGCCAGCAGCCTATCTCCGGGTTACAATGAGCAGTTCTTC
TRBV6-1,TRBD1,-,TRBJ2-3,CASSGPDRGLTDTQYF,TGTGCCAGCAGTGGACCGGACAGGGGGCTGACAGATACGCAGTATTTT
TRBV6-2/TRBV6-3,TRBD2,-,TRBJ2-5,CASTPRGTREETQYF,TGTGCCAGCACCCCGAGGGGGACTAGGGAAGAGACCCAGTACTTC
TRBV3-1/TRBV3-2,-,-,TRBJ2-5,CASSQERGGVTETQYF,TGTGCCAGCAGCCAAGAACGTGGAGGGGTGACAGAGACCCAGTACTTC
TRBV30,TRBD1,-,TRBJ1-5,CAWSYRGGNQPQHF,TGTGCCTGGAGTTACAGGGGCGGGAATCAGCCCCAGCATTTT
TRBV7-6,TRBD2,-,TRBJ2-2,CASSLRGVGELFF,TGTGCCAGCAGCTTACGGGGGGTCGGGGAGCTGTTTTTT
TRBV30,TRBD1,-,TRBJ1-2,CAWSITTGLGGYTF,TGTGCCTGGAGCATAACGACAGGGCTGGGTGGCTACACCTTC
TRBV3-1/TRBV3-2,-,-,TRBJ1-1,CASSQRGKDEAFF,TGTGCCAGCAGCCAACGGGGAAAGGATGAAGCTTTCTTT
TRBV6-6,TRBD2,-,TRBJ2-1,CASSYQAGNNEQFF,TGTGCCAGCAGTTATCAAGCGGGAAACAATGAGCAGTTCTTC
TRBV2,-,-,TRBJ1-4,CASLSGRRNEKLFF,TGTGCCAGCTTATCAGGCAGACGTAATGAAAAACTGTTTTTT
TRBV19,TRBD2,-,TRBJ2-3,CASSIAGAGGPSRTDTQYF,TGTGCCAGTAGTATAGCGGGAGCGGGAGGGCCAAGTCGGACAGATACGCAGTATTTT
TRBV9,TRBD2,-,TRBJ2-3,CASSVERLAGADTQYF,TGTGCCAGCAGCGTAGAGAGGCTAGCGGGAGCAGATACGCAGTATTTT
TRBV30,TRBD1,-,TRBJ2-2,CAWSGQGITGELFF,TGTGCCTGGAGTGGACAGGGGATAACCGGGGAGCTGTTTTTT
TRBV6-5,TRBD2,-,TRBJ2-1,CASRTLAGDYNEQFF,TGTGCCAGCAGAACCCTAGCGGGAGACTACAATGAGCAGTTCTTC
TRBV28,-,few,TRBJ1-1,CASSLYSRTEAFF,TGTGCCAGCAGTTTGTACAGCCGCACTGAAGCTTTCTTT
TRBV7-9,TRBD2,-,TRBJ2-3,CASSLWIIAGDDTQYF,TGTGCCAGCAGCTTATGGATAATAGCGGGGGACGATACGCAGTATTTT
TRBV4-3,-,-,TRBJ2-1,CASSHGQLAWDEQFF,TGCGCCAGCAGCCACGGACAGCTTGCATGGGATGAGCAGTTCTTC
TRBV9,-,-,TRBJ2-7,CASSVGTVHEQYF,TGTGCCAGCAGCGTAGGGACAGTTCACGAGCAGTACTTC
TRBV6-5,TRBD1,-,TRBJ1-2,CASSYTDRGLRGYTF,TGTGCCAGCAGTTACACGGACAGGGGTTTGAGAGGCTACACCTTC
TRBV6-2/TRBV6-3,-,few,TRBJ1-2,CASSYPRIQNYGYTF,TGTGCCAGCAGTTACCCGCGCATACAGAACTATGGCTACACCTTC
TRBV7-9,TRBD1,-,TRBJ1-1,CASSLRTGRNTEAFF,TGTGCCAGCAGCCTGAGGACAGGGCGGAACACTGAAGCTTTCTTT
TRBV19,TRBD2,-,TRBJ2-1,CASSTLAGGLNEQFF,TGTGCCAGTAGTACGCTAGCGGGAGGATTAAATGAGCAGTTCTTC
TRBV7-9,TRBD1,-,TRBJ2-4,CASSWGQGEAKNIQYF,TGTGCCAGCAGCTGGGGACAGGGGGAAGCCAAAAACATTCAGTACTTC